This TCR beta chain stems from a study of human T cells and chemical hapten exposure. Study in general: Predominantly women, the patients had alopecia areata, totalis or universalis. Study results and limitations: TCRs at high frequency, those above 1 in 1000, did not change with DPC sensitization.

To note about this clonotype: Its antigen remains unknown.

TCRdb processed the RACE reads anew with MiXCR; each CDR3 protein has one entry. This sample has about 180,000 distinct CDR3 sequences, with around 30% found just once. The CDR3 contains 13 residues. V lost 4 bases and J lost 6, with 10 bases in between. The germline V gene has CDR1 LNHDA and CDR2 SQIVND (reference sequence). Specified time point: pre-sensitization, week 0. Noted treatment: therapeutic diphenylcyclopropenone sensitization with weekly scalp DPC. The TCR sequence derives from a woman aged 25-40 years with alopecia areata. Some clones in this sample may be carry-over from other donors' samples. This specimen consisted of whole blood, obtained in connection with sensitization to the hapten diphenylcyclopropenone (DPC). This sequence joins TRBV19 and TRBJ1-5; D is possibly TRBD1 (5 bases). The CDR3 coding sequence is TGTGCCAGTAGTACGGGGCCCCCTCAGCCCCAGCATTTT. It codes for CASSTGPPQPQHF.